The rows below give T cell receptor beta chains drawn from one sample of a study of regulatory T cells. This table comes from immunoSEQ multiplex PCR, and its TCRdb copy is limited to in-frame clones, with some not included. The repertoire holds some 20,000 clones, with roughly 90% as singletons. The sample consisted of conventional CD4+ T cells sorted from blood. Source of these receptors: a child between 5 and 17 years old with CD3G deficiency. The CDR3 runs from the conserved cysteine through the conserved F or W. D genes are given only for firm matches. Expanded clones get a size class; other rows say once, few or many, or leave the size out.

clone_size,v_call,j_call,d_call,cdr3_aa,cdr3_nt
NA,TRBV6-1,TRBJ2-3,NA,CASNVAGGTQYF,TGTGCCAGCAATGTGGCTGGCGGAACGCAGTATTTT
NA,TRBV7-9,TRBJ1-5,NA,CASRSSRPQHF,TGTGCCAGCAGGTCTTCGAGGCCCCAGCATTTT
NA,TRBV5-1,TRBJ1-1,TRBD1,CASSRGLDRETEAFF,TGCGCCAGCAGCCGAGGATTGGACAGGGAGACTGAAGCTTTCTTT
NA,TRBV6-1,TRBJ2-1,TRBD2,CASSTSGSWNEQFF,TGTGCCAGCAGTACTAGCGGGAGTTGGAATGAGCAGTTCTTC
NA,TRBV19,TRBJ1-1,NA,CASSHGAEGGTEAFF,TGTGCCAGTAGCCATGGGGCGGAGGGAGGAACTGAAGCTTTCTTT
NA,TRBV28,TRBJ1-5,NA,CASSSFGVKFQHF,TGTGCCAGCAGTTCCTTCGGGGTGAAGTTCCAGCATTTT
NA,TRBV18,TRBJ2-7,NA,CASSPRQVNYEQYF,TGTGCCAGCTCGCCCAGACAGGTAAACTACGAGCAGTACTTC
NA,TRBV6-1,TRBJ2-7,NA,CASSITGPGAVEQYF,TGTGCCAGCAGCATCACAGGGCCGGGAGCAGTCGAGCAGTACTTC
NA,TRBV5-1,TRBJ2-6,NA,CASSLGSGANVLTF,TGCGCCAGCAGCTTGGGCTCTGGGGCCAACGTCCTGACTTTC
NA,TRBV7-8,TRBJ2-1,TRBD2,CASSSQREGAYNEQFF,TGTGCCAGCAGCTCCCAGCGGGAGGGGGCATACAATGAGCAGTTCTTC
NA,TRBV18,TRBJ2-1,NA,CASSPDLAPRSYNEQFF,TGTGCCAGCTCACCAGATTTAGCCCCCCGCTCCTACAATGAGCAGTTCTTC
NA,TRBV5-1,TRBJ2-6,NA,CASSLGSGANVLTF,TGCGCCAGCAGCTTGGGTTCTGGGGCCAACGTCCTGACTTTC
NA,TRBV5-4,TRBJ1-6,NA,CASSVEGSGVPYNSPLHF,TGTGCCAGCAGCGTCGAGGGTTCGGGGGTTCCCTATAATTCACCCCTCCACTTT
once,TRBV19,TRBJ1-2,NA,CASSIGSPGPYGYTF,TGTGCCAGTAGTATAGGTAGCCCAGGGCCTTATGGCTACACCTTC
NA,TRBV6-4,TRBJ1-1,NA,CASSDKGIRVYTEAFF,TGTGCCAGCAGTGACAAGGGTATTCGGGTGTACACTGAAGCTTTCTTT
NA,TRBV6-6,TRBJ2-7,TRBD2,CASSKLAGGSYEQYF,TGTGCCAGCAGCAAACTAGCGGGTGGATCCTACGAGCAGTACTTC
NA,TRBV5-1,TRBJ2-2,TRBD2,CASSLGLAGSGELFF,TGCGCCAGCAGCTTGGGACTAGCGGGAAGCGGGGAGCTGTTTTTT
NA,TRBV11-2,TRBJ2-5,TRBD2,CASSLSLAGVGETQYF,TGTGCCAGCAGCTTATCCCTAGCGGGAGTGGGAGAGACCCAGTACTTC
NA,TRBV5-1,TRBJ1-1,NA,CASSSSTGTGNTEAFF,TGCGCCAGCAGCTCCTCCACAGGGACGGGGAACACTGAAGCTTTCTTT
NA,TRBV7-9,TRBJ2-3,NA,CASSLDTGTQYF,TGTGCCAGCAGCTTAGACACCGGTACGCAGTATTTT
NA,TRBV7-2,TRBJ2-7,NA,CASSLGSGIPSEQYF,TGTGCCAGCAGCCTTGGGTCCGGAATTCCAAGCGAGCAGTACTTC
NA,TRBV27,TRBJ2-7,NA,CASSPSFGTATYEQYF,TGTGCCAGCAGTCCCTCTTTTGGGACGGCCACCTACGAGCAGTACTTC
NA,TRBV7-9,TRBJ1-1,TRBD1,CASSHGGTGGRSEAFF,TGTGCCAGCAGTCACGGGGGGACAGGGGGCCGCTCTGAAGCTTTCTTT
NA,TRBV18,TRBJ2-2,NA,CASSTDRNTGELFF,TGTGCCAGCTCTACCGACAGGAACACCGGGGAGCTGTTTTTT
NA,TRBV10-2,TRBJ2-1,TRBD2,CASSKAGGSHNEQFF,TGCGCCAGCAGTAAAGCGGGAGGTTCCCACAATGAGCAGTTCTTC
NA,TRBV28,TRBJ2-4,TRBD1,CASSRNTGGSGNIQYF,TGTGCCAGCAGCCGTAATACAGGGGGCTCCGGAAACATTCAGTACTTC
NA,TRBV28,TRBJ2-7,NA,CASRPSWGSHYEQYF,TGTGCCAGCAGGCCGTCGTGGGGCAGCCACTACGAGCAGTACTTC
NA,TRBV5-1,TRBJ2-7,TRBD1,CASSSGQGNYEQYF,TGCGCCAGCAGCTCCGGACAGGGGAACTACGAGCAGTACTTC
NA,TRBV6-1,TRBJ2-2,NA,CASRRGQGDTGELFF,TGTGCCAGCAGACGGGGGCAGGGGGACACCGGGGAGCTGTTTTTT
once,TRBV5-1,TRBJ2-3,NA,CASSFGRRDRVPDTQYF,TGCGCCAGCAGCTTTGGGCGGCGGGATAGGGTCCCAGATACGCAGTATTTT
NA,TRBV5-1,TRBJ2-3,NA,CASSLVGSPLTDPDTQYF,TGCGCCAGCAGCTTGGTAGGCAGTCCCTTAACCGATCCAGATACGCAGTATTTT
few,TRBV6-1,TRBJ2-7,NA,CASSEAVGEQYF,TGTGCCAGCAGTGAAGCGGTAGGGGAGCAGTACTTC
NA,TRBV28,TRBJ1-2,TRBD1,CASSFKGQGRYGYTF,TGTGCCAGCAGTTTTAAGGGACAGGGGAGATATGGCTACACCTTC
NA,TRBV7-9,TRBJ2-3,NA,CASSLGGGHTQYF,TGTGCCAGCAGCTTAGGGGGGGGCCATACGCAGTATTTT
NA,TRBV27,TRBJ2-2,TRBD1,CASRRQGAISGELFF,TGTGCCAGCCGAAGACAGGGGGCGATCTCCGGGGAGCTGTTTTTT
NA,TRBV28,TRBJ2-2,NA,CASSLVTGAGTGELFF,TGTGCCAGCAGTTTAGTAACGGGAGCAGGAACCGGGGAGCTGTTTTTT
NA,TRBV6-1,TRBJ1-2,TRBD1,CASSETGTTDGYTF,TGTGCCAGCAGCGAGACAGGGACAACCGATGGCTACACCTTC
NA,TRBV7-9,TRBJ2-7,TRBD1,CASSPGQSYEQYF,TGTGCCAGCAGCCCGGGACAGAGCTACGAGCAGTACTTC
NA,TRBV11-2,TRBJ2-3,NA,CASSLRLPKLGRVDTQYF,TGTGCCAGCAGCTTAAGGCTCCCCAAGCTAGGGAGAGTTGATACGCAGTATTTT
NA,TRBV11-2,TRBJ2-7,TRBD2,CASSRGGGREQYF,TGTGCCAGCAGCCGCGGGGGGGGGCGCGAGCAGTACTTC
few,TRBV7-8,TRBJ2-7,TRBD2,CASSPGLAGGKYEQYF,TGTGCCAGCAGCCCCGGACTAGCGGGAGGGAAATACGAGCAGTACTTC
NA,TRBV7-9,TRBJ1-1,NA,CASSIYENTEAFF,TGTGCCAGCAGCATCTATGAGAACACTGAAGCTTTCTTT
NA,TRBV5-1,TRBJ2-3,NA,CASSKSGQGGTDTQYF,TGCGCCAGCAGCAAAAGTGGACAGGGAGGGACAGATACGCAGTATTTT
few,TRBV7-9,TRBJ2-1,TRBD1,CASSRGQGFTYEQFF,TGTGCCAGCAGCCGTGGACAGGGCTTTACCTATGAGCAGTTCTTC
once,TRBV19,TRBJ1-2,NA,CASSTPQGIGGYTF,TGTGCCAGTAGTACGCCCCAGGGAATCGGTGGCTACACCTTC
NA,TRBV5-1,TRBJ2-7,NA,CASSLGPGPTYEQYF,TGCGCCAGCAGCTTGGGTCCGGGCCCTACCTACGAGCAGTACTTC
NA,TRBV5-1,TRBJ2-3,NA,CASSRDGADTQYF,TGCGCCAGCAGCCGGGATGGCGCAGATACGCAGTATTTT
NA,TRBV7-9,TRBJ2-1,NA,CASSLGDYNEQFF,TGTGCCAGCAGCTTAGGGGACTACAATGAGCAGTTCTTC
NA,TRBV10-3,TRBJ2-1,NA,CAISVTRDHEQFF,TGTGCCATCAGTGTAACGCGTGATCATGAGCAGTTCTTC